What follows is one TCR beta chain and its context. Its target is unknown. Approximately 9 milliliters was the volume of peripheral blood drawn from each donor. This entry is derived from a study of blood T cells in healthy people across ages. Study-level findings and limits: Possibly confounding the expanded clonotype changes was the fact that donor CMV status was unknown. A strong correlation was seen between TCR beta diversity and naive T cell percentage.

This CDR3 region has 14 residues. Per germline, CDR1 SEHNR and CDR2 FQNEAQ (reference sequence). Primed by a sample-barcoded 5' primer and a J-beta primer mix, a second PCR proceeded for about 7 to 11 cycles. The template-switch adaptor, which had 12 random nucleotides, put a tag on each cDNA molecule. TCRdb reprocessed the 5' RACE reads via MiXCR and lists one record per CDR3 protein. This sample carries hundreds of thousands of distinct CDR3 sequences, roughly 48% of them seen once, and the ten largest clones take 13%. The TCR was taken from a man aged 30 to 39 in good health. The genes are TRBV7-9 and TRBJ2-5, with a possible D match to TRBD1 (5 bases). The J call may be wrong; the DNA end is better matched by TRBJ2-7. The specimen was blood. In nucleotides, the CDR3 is TGTGCCAGCAGCTTAGAGTCAGGGTGGGACGAGCAGTACTTC. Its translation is CASSLESGWDEQYF.